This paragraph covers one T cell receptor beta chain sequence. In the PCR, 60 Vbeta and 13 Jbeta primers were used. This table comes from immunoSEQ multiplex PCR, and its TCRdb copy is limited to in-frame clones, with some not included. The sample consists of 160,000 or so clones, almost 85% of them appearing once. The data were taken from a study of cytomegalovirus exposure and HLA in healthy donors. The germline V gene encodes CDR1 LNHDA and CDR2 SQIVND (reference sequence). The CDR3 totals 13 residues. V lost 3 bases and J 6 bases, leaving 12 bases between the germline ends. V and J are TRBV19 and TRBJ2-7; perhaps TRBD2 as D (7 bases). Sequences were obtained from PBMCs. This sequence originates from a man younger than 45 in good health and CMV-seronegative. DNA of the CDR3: TGTGCCAGTAGTATTGTCGGGGGGCCCGAGCAGTACTTC. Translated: CASSIVGGPEQYF.